In this sample, the clone carrying this T cell receptor beta chain turned up a few times. Its antigen is currently unknown. This sample was taken from a study of cytomegalovirus exposure and HLA in healthy donors. Germline loops: CDR1 KGHSH, CDR2 LQKENI. Trimming stripped 3 bases from V and 1 base from J, with 16 bases between. The CDR3 loop spans 16 amino acids. Regarding the study as a whole: Productive rates of about 90% or about 30% were seen for most TCR beta V segments in an earlier analysis. Several of the most significant clusters appeared linked to common viral pathogens, based on a later analysis.

The PCR contained 60 Vbeta and 13 Jbeta primers. Here immunoSEQ multiplex PCR was the method, and the copy in TCRdb shows in-frame clones only, minus some. The table includes under 250,000 clones, roughly 73% detected once. This TCR was recovered from a boy younger than 18 in good health and CMV-seronegative. The material sequenced was PBMCs. The chain joins TRBV18 to TRBJ2-7, with D tentatively TRBD1 (7 bases). In DNA form, the CDR3 reads TGTGCCAGCTCACCGTCGGGGCGGGACAGATCCTACGAGCAGTACTTC. Its translation: CASSPSGRDRSYEQYF.